Described below is a single T cell receptor beta chain sequence and its context. The antigen is unknown. These data originate in a study of human thymus T cells. The study, taken as a whole, reports: Seemingly biased V and J gene usage marked thymic and blood repertoires. Unrelated individuals had highly overlapping thymic repertoires, as reported in related research.

Here immunoSEQ multiplex PCR was the method, and the copy in TCRdb shows in-frame clones only, minus some. This table has around 120,000 clones, about 95% appearing once. Germline CDR1 reads SGHTA; CDR2 reads FQGNSA. The length of the CDR3 is 14 residues. Between the trimmed V and J ends, which lost 4 bases and 8 bases, there was a span of 14 bases. Corrective cardiac surgery supplied the resected thymus tissue. Having surgery to correct congenital heart defects, healthy Finnish infants acted as the donors. The sample consisted of thymus tissue. The chain links TRBV7-2 to TRBJ1-4; D unresolved. This receptor was taken from a boy in the first two years of life with a congenital heart defect but otherwise immunologically healthy. The CDR3 DNA reads TGTGCCAGCAGCTGTGCCCCGAGTGGGGAAAAACTGTTTTTT. Residues: CASSCAPSGEKLFF.